This TCR beta chain emerged from a study of control samples from healthy donors and cancer patients. The V gene's germline CDR1 is SGHTA and CDR2 FQGNSA. V lost 5 bases to trimming and J lost 0 bases, with 10 bases between them. CDR3 size: 14 residues. Assay used: immunoSEQ multiplex PCR; TCRdb lists only in-frame clones, some missing. The sample includes 40,000 to 65,000 clones, around 90% of them seen just once. V and J are TRBV7-2 and TRBJ1-1; possibly TRBD1 for D (5 bases). The source is a man in his fifties or sixties with head and neck cancer. Sequenced input: PBMCs. Here the CDR3 DNA reads TGTGCCAGCAGCCAATGGACACTGAACACTGAAGCTTTCTTT. This encodes CASSQWTLNTEAFF.